This T cell receptor (beta chain) was captured by sequencing in a study of long-term antiretroviral therapy in people with HIV. Broader study findings: Specimen acquisition occurred between about 2003 and 2017, potentially under older ART regimens. Pre-ART clonal expansion yielded clones that dominated the repertoire at all time points.

Turning to this clone: The antigen is not known.

The CDR3 contains 15 residues. Germline values: CDR1 SGHDT, CDR2 YYEEEE. Trimming shortened V by 0 bases and J by 3 bases, and 12 bases separated the two germline ends. Runs used v3.0 of the immunoSEQ assay and were done at survey level. Sequencing efforts were directed toward about 35,000-55,000 T-cell genomes per sample. Sequencing used immunoSEQ multiplex PCR; TCRdb keeps in-frame clones, though not all of them. The sample lists around 15,000 clones, around 83% seen once, with around 19% in the top ten. The chain recombines TRBV5-6 with TRBJ1-2, with TRBD1 as a possible D gene (5 bases). The specimen was unsorted PBMCs, collected just before starting antiretroviral therapy. The receptor was derived from a man aged 40-50 years with HIV. CDR3: CASSLVGRGDYGYTF. As DNA, the CDR3 is TGTGCCAGCAGCTTGGTGGGGAGGGGAGACTATGGCTACACCTTC.